These T cell receptor beta chains were read from a single sample in a study of early T cells in non-severe SARS-CoV-2 infection. TCRdb reprocessed the 5' RACE reads via MiXCR and lists one record per CDR3 protein. The sample lists 30,000 or so distinct CDR3 sequences, 6.6% seen once, with 2.5% to 3% in the top ten. The sample taken for sequencing was whole blood. Receptors were obtained from an adult who was a healthcare worker with PCR-confirmed SARS-CoV-2 infection or an uninfected control (not recorded which). CDR3s include the opening cysteine and the closing phenylalanine or tryptophan. Fields, in order: CDR3 DNA, CDR3 protein, D gene, clone size, J gene, V gene. D genes are given only for firm matches. Clone size is given for some rows only: seen once, a few or many times, or a class if the clone is expanded.

cdr3_nt: TGTGCCAGCAGCCAAGACACGCGAATTAATGAAAAACTGTTTTTT
cdr3_aa: CASSQDTRINEKLFF
d_call: .
clone_size: many
j_call: TRBJ1-4
v_call: TRBV6-5

cdr3_nt: TGCAGTGCTAGAGATAGCCGGGGGCGCGTATATGGCTACACCTTC
cdr3_aa: CSARDSRGRVYGYTF
d_call: .
clone_size: many
j_call: TRBJ1-2
v_call: TRBV20-1

cdr3_nt: TGCAGTGCTAGAGAATCAGGGATGAACACTGAAGCTTTCTTT
cdr3_aa: CSARESGMNTEAFF
d_call: .
clone_size: many
j_call: TRBJ1-1
v_call: TRBV20-1

cdr3_nt: TGTGCCAGCAGTTTAACGGGAGGTGAGCAGTTCTTC
cdr3_aa: CASSLTGGEQFF
d_call: TRBD2
clone_size: many
j_call: TRBJ2-1
v_call: TRBV12-3/TRBV12-4

cdr3_nt: TGTGCCAGCAGTCTAGGACAGGGTCCCTACGAGCAGTACTTC
cdr3_aa: CASSLGQGPYEQYF
d_call: TRBD1
clone_size: few
j_call: TRBJ2-7
v_call: TRBV28

cdr3_nt: TGTGCCTGGGGTAGGCCCGAGCGCTACAATGAGCAGTTCTTC
cdr3_aa: CAWGRPERYNEQFF
d_call: .
clone_size: many
j_call: TRBJ2-1
v_call: TRBV30

cdr3_nt: TGTGCCAGCACGGCTGCGGGAGCGAGGACAGATACGCAGTATTTT
cdr3_aa: CASTAAGARTDTQYF
d_call: TRBD2
clone_size: many
j_call: TRBJ2-3
v_call: TRBV28

cdr3_nt: TGTGCCAGCAGTCGGACAGGGGGCCTCGATGAGCAGTTCTTC
cdr3_aa: CASSRTGGLDEQFF
d_call: TRBD1
clone_size: .
j_call: TRBJ2-1
v_call: TRBV7-2

cdr3_nt: TGTGCCAGCAGCTTAGGGGGGCAGGGGGTGAAAGATACGCAGTATTTT
cdr3_aa: CASSLGGQGVKDTQYF
d_call: TRBD1
clone_size: few
j_call: TRBJ2-3
v_call: TRBV7-8

cdr3_nt: TGTGCCAGCAGCCAAGGCGGTTTGCGGAGGAAACTGTTTTTT
cdr3_aa: CASSQGGLRRKLFF
d_call: .
clone_size: many
j_call: TRBJ1-4
v_call: TRBV14

cdr3_nt: TGTGCCAGCAGGGACAGCTCTGGGGAGACCCAGTACTTC
cdr3_aa: CASRDSSGETQYF
d_call: .
clone_size: .
j_call: TRBJ2-5
v_call: TRBV6-5

cdr3_nt: TGTGCCAGTAGTCCCCTGGGGTGGCGGGAGAACCACAATGAGCAGTTCTTC
cdr3_aa: CASSPLGWRENHNEQFF
d_call: TRBD2
clone_size: few
j_call: TRBJ2-1
v_call: TRBV19

cdr3_nt: TGCAGTGCTAGAGGGAGGGGCGGCAATGAGCAGTTCTTC
cdr3_aa: CSARGRGGNEQFF
d_call: .
clone_size: many
j_call: TRBJ2-1
v_call: TRBV20-1

cdr3_nt: TGTGCCAGCACCTTACAGGGTGCAACTAATGAAAAACTGTTTTTT
cdr3_aa: CASTLQGATNEKLFF
d_call: .
clone_size: few
j_call: TRBJ1-4
v_call: TRBV12-3/TRBV12-4

cdr3_nt: TGCAGTGCCAATGCTCCTTTCTATGGCTACACCTTC
cdr3_aa: CSANAPFYGYTF
d_call: .
clone_size: .
j_call: TRBJ1-2
v_call: TRBV20-1

cdr3_nt: TGTGCCAGCAGCCGGGGGGAACTAGCGGGAGTCTACGAGCAGTACTTC
cdr3_aa: CASSRGELAGVYEQYF
d_call: TRBD2
clone_size: many
j_call: TRBJ2-7
v_call: TRBV3-1

cdr3_nt: TGCGCCAGCAGCTTGGCCGAACAGGGTTACGGCTACACCTTC
cdr3_aa: CASSLAEQGYGYTF
d_call: .
clone_size: many
j_call: TRBJ1-2
v_call: TRBV5-1

cdr3_nt: TGTGCCAGCAGCCGGACGGCCGGGAACACAGATACGCAGTATTTT
cdr3_aa: CASSRTAGNTDTQYF
d_call: .
clone_size: .
j_call: TRBJ2-3
v_call: TRBV5-5

cdr3_nt: TGCGCCAGCAGCTCCCAACCGGGAGGGACAGATACGCAGTATTTT
cdr3_aa: CASSSQPGGTDTQYF
d_call: TRBD2
clone_size: many
j_call: TRBJ2-3
v_call: TRBV5-1

cdr3_nt: TGTGCCAGCAGCCAAGGGGGGTTGGGCGAGCAGTACTTC
cdr3_aa: CASSQGGLGEQYF
d_call: .
clone_size: many
j_call: TRBJ2-7
v_call: TRBV3-2

cdr3_nt: TGTGCCAGCAGTTTGAATCCCTCGGCGCCCTACGAGCAGTACTTC
cdr3_aa: CASSLNPSAPYEQYF
d_call: .
clone_size: .
j_call: TRBJ2-7
v_call: TRBV28

cdr3_nt: TGTGCCAGCAGCTTAGTTGGGGCCGGGGATTCACCCCTCCACTTT
cdr3_aa: CASSLVGAGDSPLHF
d_call: .
clone_size: many
j_call: TRBJ1-6
v_call: TRBV7-2

cdr3_nt: TGTGCCAGCACTCCTGGTCCCAAGCTCTATGGCTACACCTTC
cdr3_aa: CASTPGPKLYGYTF
d_call: .
clone_size: many
j_call: TRBJ1-2
v_call: TRBV28

cdr3_nt: TGTGCCAGCAGTTCCCTTAATAGCAATCAGCCCCAGCATTTT
cdr3_aa: CASSSLNSNQPQHF
d_call: .
clone_size: few
j_call: TRBJ1-5
v_call: TRBV12-3/TRBV12-4

cdr3_nt: TGTGCCAGCAGCTTTTCACACAGGGGTGAAAAACTGTTTTTT
cdr3_aa: CASSFSHRGEKLFF
d_call: TRBD1
clone_size: many
j_call: TRBJ1-4
v_call: TRBV7-9